This T cell receptor beta chain is drawn from a study of CD8 T cells in ankylosing spondylitis (dated by TCRdb to 2015 to 2018). Describing the broader study: To find TCR variants linked to disease, the study profiled T cell receptor beta repertoires in ankylosing spondylitis patients and healthy donors. Peripheral blood samples were taken, and synovial fluid was additionally collected from ankylosing spondylitis patients. In total, the full study cohort was made up of some 100 healthy donors and 25 or so ankylosing spondylitis patients.

This clonotype was found many times. It has no known antigen specificity. No much larger clone is present one base from it, and per-base qualities are unavailable. General conclusions and limits of the study: Significant enrichment of the disease-linked clones was reported in matched synovial fluid samples from ankylosing spondylitis patients. The disease-linked clones had a CD8+ phenotype and were found at relatively low frequencies in peripheral blood. A TCR beta motif made up of fewer than 10 highly homologous amino acid variants appeared to be characteristic of blood from ankylosing spondylitis patients. Some motif variants were previously reported in synovial fluid and blood of reactive arthritis patients, suggesting common disease-initiation mechanisms.

Sequenced on an Illumina HiSeq 2500. Quantitative 5'-RACE with molecular barcodes was the method used to prepare the TCR beta libraries. As for how the authors treated the data: To identify disease-linked TCR variants, a new computational method was used, one built on a probabilistic model of VDJ rearrangement. TCRdb took the public reads, trimmed them with fastp at Q25, ran MiXCR for clone calling and kept in-frame beta chains. Identical CDR3 protein sequences are pooled into one entry, listed with their most common genes and DNA. The V and J calls follow TCRdb's processing rather than the paper's. For this sample there are tens of thousands of distinct CDR3 sequences; over 4% appear just once. Of the sample, about 2.2% is held by the ten largest clones. Inclusive of the bounding cysteine and phenylalanine, the CDR3 is 11 residues long. The sequence is cut down to CDR3 DNA, 33 bases in frame from base 1. V drops 3 bases and J drops 6 bases, leaving 8 bases in between. The germline V gene (reference sequence) supplies CDR1 DFQATT and CDR2 SNEGSKA.

The specimen was blood, either unsorted or a sorted T cell fraction (not recorded which). The clonotype was recovered from a male donor with ankylosing spondylitis or in good health (not recorded which). The rearranged chain carries TRBV20-1 and TRBJ1-1; TRBD1 is perhaps the D gene, given 5 matching bases. The DNA is as follows: TGCAGTGCTAGGTGGGGCCCTGAAGCTTTCTTT. This codes for CSARWGPEAFF.